This T cell receptor beta chain appears in the sequencing data of a study of T-cell reconstitution after alpha-beta-depleted transplantation in children. Regarding the study as a whole: Diversity and T-cell counts at one year after transplant derived mostly from new T cells.

TCRbeta library construction was performed incorporating unique molecular identifiers. TCRdb analysed the PCR reads with MiXCR anew, one entry per CDR3 protein. The data hold 77,000 or so distinct CDR3 sequences, with 15% to 20% observed a single time. CDR3 length equals 14 residues. Trimming cost V 4 bases and J 3 bases, with 14 bases left between them. Per germline, CDR1 SGHRS and CDR2 YFSETQ. Comment on this clonotype: Its target is not known.

V usage is TRBV5-1 and J usage is TRBJ2-7; D is ambiguous. The sample consisted of PBMCs, mostly from graft donor cells, taken 360 days after TCRalphabeta/CD19-depleted stem cell transplant. This clonotype was obtained from a male patient aged 2 to 10 who had a stem cell transplant for acute lymphoblastic leukemia, so the T cells may come from the graft donor. CDR3 region: CASSPRQESYEQYF. The CDR3 DNA reads as TGCGCCAGCAGCCCCCGGCAGGAGAGCTACGAGCAGTACTTC.